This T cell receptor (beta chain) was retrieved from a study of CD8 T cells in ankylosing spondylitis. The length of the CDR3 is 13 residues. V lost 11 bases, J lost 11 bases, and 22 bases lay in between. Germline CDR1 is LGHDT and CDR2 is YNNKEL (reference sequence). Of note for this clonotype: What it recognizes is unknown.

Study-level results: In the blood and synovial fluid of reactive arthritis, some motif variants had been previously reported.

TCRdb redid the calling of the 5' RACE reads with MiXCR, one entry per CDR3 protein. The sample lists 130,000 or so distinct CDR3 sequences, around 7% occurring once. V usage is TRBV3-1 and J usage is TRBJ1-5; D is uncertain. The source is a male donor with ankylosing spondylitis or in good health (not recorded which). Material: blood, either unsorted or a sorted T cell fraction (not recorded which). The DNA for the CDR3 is TGTGCCTCCTGCAATGAAGTCCATTGGACCCAGCATTTT. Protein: CASCNEVHWTQHF.